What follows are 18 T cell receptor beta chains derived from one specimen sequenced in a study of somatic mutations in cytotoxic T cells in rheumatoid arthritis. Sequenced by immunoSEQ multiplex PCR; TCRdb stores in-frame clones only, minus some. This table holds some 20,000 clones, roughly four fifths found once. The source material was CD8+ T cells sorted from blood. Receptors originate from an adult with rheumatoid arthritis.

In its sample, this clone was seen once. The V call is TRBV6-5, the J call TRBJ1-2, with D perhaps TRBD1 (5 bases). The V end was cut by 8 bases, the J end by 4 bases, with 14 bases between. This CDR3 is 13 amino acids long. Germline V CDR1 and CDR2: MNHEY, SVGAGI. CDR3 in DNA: TGTGCCAGCGGCTACGGGACCACCTATGGCTACACCTTC. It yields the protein CASGYGTTYGYTF.

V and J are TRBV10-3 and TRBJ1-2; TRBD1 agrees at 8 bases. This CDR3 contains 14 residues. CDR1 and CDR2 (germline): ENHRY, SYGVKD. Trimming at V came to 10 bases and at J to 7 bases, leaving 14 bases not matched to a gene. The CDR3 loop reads CATLQNDRGSGYTF. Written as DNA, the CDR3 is TGTGCCACCCTTCAAAACGACAGGGGTAGTGGCTACACCTTC.

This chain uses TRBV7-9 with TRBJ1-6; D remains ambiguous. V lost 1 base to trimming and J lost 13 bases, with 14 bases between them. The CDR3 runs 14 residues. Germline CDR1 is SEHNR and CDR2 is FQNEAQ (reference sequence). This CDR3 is CASSLGAKGRPLHF. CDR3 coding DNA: TGTGCCAGCAGCTTAGGGGCCAAGGGCCGGCCCCTCCACTTT.

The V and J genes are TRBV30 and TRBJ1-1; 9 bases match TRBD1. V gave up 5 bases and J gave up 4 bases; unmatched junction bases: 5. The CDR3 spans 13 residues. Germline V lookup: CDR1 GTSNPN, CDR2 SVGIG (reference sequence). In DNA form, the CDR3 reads TGTGCCTGGGACAGGGGGAGGGCCACTGAAGCTTTCTTT. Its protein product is CAWDRGRATEAFF.

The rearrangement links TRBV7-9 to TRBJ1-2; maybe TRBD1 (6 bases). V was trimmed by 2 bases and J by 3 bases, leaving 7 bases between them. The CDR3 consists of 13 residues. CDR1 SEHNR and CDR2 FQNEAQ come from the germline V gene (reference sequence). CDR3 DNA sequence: TGTGCCAGCAGCTTAACAGGGTACTATGGCTACACCTTC. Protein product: CASSLTGYYGYTF.

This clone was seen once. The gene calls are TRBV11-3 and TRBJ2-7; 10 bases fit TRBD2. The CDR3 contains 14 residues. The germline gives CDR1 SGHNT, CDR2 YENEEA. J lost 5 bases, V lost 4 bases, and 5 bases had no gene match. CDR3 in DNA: TGTGCCAGCAGCTCTAGCGGGGGCGGCCACGAGCAGTACTTC. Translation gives CASSSSGGGHEQYF.

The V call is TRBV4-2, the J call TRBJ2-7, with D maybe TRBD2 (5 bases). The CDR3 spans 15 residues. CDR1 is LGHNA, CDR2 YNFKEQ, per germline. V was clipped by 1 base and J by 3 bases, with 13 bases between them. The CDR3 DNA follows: TGTGCCAGCAGCCAAGGAGTGGGAGAGGGCTACGAGCAGTACTTC. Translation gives CASSQGVGEGYEQYF.

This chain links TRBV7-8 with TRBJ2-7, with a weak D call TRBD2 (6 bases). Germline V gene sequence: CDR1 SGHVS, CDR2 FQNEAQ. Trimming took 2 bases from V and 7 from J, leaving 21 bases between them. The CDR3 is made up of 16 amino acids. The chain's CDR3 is CASSLPGAGTPGEQYF. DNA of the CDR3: TGTGCCAGCAGCTTACCGGGCGCGGGAACCCCGGGGGAGCAGTACTTC.

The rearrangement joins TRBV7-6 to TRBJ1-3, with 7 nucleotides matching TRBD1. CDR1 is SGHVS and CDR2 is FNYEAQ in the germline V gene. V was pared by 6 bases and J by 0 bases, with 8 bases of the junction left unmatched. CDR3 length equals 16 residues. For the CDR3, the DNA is TGTGCCAGCAGTTCTAGACAGGGCTTCTCTGGAAACACCATATATTTT. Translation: CASSSRQGFSGNTIYF.

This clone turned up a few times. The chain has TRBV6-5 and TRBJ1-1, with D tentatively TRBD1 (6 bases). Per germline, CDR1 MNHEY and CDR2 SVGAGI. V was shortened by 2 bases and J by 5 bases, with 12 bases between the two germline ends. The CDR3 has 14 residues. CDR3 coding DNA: TGTGCCAGCAGTTACGGGGGGCCGGGTACTGAAGCTTTCTTT. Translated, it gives CASSYGGPGTEAFF.

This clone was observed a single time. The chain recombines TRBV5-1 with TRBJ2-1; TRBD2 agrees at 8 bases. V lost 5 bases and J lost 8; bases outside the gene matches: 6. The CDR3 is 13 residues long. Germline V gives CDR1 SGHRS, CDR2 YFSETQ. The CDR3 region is CASSSSGSYEQFF. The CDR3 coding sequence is TGCGCCAGCAGTTCAAGCGGGAGCTATGAGCAGTTCTTC.

The CDR3 region has the DNA TGTGCCAGCAGTGAAGGGGGGAGGTTGAATCAGCCCCAGCATTTT. Its translation is CASSEGGRLNQPQHF. The chain is built from TRBV6-1 and TRBJ1-5; D is perhaps TRBD1 (5 bases). Trimming removed 1 base at V and 4 bases at J, with 11 bases between. The CDR3 has 15 amino acids. The germline V gene encodes CDR1 MNHNS and CDR2 SASEGT.

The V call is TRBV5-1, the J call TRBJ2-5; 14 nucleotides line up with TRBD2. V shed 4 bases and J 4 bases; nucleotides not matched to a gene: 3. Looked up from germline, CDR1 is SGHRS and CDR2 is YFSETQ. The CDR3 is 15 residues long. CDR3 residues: CASSGLAGGRETQYF. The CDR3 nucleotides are TGCGCCAGCAGCGGACTAGCGGGGGGTCGAGAGACCCAGTACTTC.

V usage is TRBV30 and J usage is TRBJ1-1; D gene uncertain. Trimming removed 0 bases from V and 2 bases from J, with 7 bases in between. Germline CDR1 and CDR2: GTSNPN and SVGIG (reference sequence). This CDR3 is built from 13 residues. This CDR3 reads CAWSVLDNTEAFF. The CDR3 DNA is TGTGCCTGGAGTGTCCTCGACAACACTGAAGCTTTCTTT.

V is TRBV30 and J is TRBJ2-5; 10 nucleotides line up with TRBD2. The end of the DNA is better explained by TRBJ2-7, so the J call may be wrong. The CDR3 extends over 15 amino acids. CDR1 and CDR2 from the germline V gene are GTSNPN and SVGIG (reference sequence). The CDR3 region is CAWSVGAGGPYEQYF. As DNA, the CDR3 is TGTGCCTGGAGTGTGGGAGCGGGAGGGCCCTACGAGCAGTACTTC.

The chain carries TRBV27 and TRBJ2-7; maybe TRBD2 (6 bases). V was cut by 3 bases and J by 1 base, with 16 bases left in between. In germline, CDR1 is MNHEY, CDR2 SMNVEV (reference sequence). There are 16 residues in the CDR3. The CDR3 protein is CASSFSSGSLSYEQYF. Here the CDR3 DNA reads TGTGCCAGCAGTTTCTCTTCCGGGAGTCTATCCTACGAGCAGTACTTC.

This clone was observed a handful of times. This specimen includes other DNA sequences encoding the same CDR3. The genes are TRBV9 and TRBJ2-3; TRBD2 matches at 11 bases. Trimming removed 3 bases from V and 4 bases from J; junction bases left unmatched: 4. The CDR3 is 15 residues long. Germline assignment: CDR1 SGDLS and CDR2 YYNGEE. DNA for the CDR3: TGTGCCAGCAGCGGTAGCGGGAGGGGGGCAGATACGCAGTATTTT. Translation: CASSGSGRGADTQYF.

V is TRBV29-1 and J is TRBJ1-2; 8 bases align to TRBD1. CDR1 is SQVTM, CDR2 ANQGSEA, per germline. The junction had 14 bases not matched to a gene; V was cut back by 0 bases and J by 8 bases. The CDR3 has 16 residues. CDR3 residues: CSVEEKDRGVKVGYTF. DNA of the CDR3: TGCAGCGTTGAAGAAAAAGACAGGGGCGTTAAGGTCGGCTACACCTTC.